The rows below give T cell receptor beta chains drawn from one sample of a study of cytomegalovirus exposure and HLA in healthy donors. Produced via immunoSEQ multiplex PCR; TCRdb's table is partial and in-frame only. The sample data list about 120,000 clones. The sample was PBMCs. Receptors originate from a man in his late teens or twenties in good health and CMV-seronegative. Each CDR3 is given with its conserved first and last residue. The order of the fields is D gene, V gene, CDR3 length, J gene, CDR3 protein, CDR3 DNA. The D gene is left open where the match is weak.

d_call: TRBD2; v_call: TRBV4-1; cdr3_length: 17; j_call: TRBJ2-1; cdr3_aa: CASSHSKAGRSYNEQFF; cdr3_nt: TGCGCCAGCAGCCACTCCAAAGCGGGGCGGTCCTACAATGAGCAGTTCTTC
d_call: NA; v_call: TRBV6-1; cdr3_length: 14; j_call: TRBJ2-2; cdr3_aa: CASRQGLATGELFF; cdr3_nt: TGTGCCAGCAGGCAAGGACTCGCCACCGGGGAGCTGTTTTTT
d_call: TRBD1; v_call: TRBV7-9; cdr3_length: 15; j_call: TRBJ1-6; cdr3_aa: CASSPPGTGLSPLHF; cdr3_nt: TGTGCCAGCAGCCCGCCCGGGACAGGGCTTTCACCCCTCCACTTT
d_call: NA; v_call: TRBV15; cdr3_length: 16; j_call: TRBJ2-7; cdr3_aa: CATSRDALGSSYEQYF; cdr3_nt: TGTGCCACCAGCAGAGATGCACTAGGGAGCTCCTACGAGCAGTACTTC
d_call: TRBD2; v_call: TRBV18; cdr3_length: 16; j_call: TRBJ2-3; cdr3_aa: CASSQGLAVTTDTQYF; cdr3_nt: TGTGCCAGCTCGCAGGGACTAGCGGTTACTACAGATACGCAGTATTTT
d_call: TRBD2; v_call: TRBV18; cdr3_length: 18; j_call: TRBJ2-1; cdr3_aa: CASSPNLVLAGGVNEQFF; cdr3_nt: TGTGCCAGCTCACCAAATTTAGTGCTAGCGGGAGGTGTCAATGAGCAGTTCTTC
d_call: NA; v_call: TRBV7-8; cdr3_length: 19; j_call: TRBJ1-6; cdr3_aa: CASSSRKGVPSSYNSPLHF; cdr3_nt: TGTGCCAGCAGCTCACGGAAAGGGGTCCCCAGCTCCTATAATTCACCCCTCCACTTT
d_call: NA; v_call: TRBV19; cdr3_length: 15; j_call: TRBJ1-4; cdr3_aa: CASTNRRGSEEKLFF; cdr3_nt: TGTGCCAGTACCAATAGGAGGGGTAGTGAAGAAAAACTGTTTTTT
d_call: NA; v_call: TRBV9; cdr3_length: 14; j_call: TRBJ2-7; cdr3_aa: CASSTSGLDYEQYF; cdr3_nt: TGTGCCAGCAGTACGAGCGGGCTTGATTACGAGCAGTACTTC
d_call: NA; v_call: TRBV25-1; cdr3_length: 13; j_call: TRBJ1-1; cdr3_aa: CASSVGSNTEAFF; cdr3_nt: TGCGCCAGCAGTGTGGGGAGCAACACTGAAGCTTTCTTT
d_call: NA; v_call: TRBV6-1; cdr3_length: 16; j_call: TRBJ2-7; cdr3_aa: CASSEIALTGLGEQYF; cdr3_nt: TGTGCCAGCAGTGAAATAGCACTTACCGGCTTGGGCGAGCAGTACTTC
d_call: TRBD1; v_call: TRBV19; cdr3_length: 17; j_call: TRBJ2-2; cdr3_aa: CASSPRGQAFGTGELFF; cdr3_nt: TGTGCCAGTAGCCCCCGCGGACAGGCGTTCGGAACCGGGGAGCTGTTTTTT
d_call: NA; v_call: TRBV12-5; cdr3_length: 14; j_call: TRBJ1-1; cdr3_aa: CASGLTTGNTEAFF; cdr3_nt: TGTGCTAGTGGCCTTACCACGGGGAACACTGAAGCTTTCTTT
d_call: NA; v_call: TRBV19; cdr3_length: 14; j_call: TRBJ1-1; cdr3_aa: CASSIQGFGTEAFF; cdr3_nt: TGTGCCAGTAGTATCCAGGGATTTGGGACTGAAGCTTTCTTT
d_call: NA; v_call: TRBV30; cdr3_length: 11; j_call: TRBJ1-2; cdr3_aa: CAWAGRRGYTF; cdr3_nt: TGTGCCTGGGCGGGACGAAGAGGCTACACCTTC
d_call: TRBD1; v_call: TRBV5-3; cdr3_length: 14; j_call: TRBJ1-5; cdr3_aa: CARSEDRGLQPQHF; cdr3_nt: TGTGCCAGAAGCGAGGACAGGGGTCTTCAGCCCCAGCATTTT
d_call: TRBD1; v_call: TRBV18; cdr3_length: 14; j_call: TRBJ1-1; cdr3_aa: CASSPDRANGEAFF; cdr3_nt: TGTGCCAGCTCACCGGACAGGGCCAACGGTGAAGCTTTCTTT
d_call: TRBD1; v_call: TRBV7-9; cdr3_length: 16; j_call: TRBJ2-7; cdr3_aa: CASSLTLTGSSYEQYF; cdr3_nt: TGTGCCAGCAGCCTGACCCTGACAGGGAGTTCCTACGAGCAGTACTTC
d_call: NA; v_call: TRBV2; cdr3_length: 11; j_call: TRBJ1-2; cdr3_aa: CASTAGYGYTF; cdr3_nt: TGTGCCAGCACCGCGGGATATGGCTACACCTTC
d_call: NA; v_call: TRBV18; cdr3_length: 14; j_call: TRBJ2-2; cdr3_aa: CASKDYANTGELFF; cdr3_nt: TGTGCCAGCAAGGACTACGCGAACACCGGGGAGCTGTTTTTT
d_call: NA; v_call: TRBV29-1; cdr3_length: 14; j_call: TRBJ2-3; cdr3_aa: CSVEAQGRDSTQYF; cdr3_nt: TGCAGCGTTGAAGCTCAGGGGAGGGATTCTACGCAGTATTTT
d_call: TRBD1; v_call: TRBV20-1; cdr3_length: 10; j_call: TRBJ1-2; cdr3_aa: CSARERQGLF; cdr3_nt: TGCAGTGCTAGAGAACGACAGGGCCTCTTC
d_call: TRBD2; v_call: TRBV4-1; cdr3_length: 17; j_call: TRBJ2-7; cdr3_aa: CASSQSRGRAGGSEQYF; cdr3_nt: TGCGCCAGCAGCCAGTCTCGAGGTAGGGCGGGCGGGAGCGAGCAGTACTTC
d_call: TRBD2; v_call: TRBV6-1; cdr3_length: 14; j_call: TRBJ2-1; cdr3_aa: CASSLAGGYNEQFF; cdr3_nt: TGTGCCAGCAGCCTAGCGGGAGGGTACAATGAGCAGTTCTTC
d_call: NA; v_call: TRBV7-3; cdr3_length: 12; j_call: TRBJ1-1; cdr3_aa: CASGPQGGEAFF; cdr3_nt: TGTGCCAGCGGACCCCAGGGTGGTGAAGCTTTCTTT
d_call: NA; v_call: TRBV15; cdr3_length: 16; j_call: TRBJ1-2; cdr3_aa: CATSREREAFNYGYTF; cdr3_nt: TGTGCCACCAGCAGAGAAAGGGAGGCATTTAACTATGGCTACACCTTC
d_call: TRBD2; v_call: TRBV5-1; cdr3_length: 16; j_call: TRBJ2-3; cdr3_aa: CASSRPGLAGGREQYF; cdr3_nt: TGCGCCAGCAGCAGACCGGGACTAGCGGGAGGGAGGGAGCAGTATTTT
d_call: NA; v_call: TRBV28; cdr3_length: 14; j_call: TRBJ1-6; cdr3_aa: CASGRVDFNSPLHF; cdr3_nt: TGTGCCAGCGGCAGGGTAGATTTTAATTCACCCCTCCACTTT
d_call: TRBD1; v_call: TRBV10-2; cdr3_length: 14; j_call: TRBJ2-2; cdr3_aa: CASTDRANTGELFF; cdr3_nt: TGCGCCAGCACCGACAGGGCGAACACCGGGGAGCTGTTTTTT
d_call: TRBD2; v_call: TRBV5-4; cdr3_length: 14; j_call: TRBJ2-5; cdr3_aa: CASSRGGGTETQYF; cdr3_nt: TGTGCCAGCAGCCGTGGGGGGGGGACAGAGACCCAGTACTTC
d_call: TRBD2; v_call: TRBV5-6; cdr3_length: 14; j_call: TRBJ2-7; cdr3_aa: CASSSGLVHYEQYF; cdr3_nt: TGTGCCAGCAGCTCGGGACTAGTTCACTACGAGCAGTACTTC
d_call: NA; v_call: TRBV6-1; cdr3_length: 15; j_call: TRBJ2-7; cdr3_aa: CASSTLGSAAYEQYF; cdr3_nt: TGTGCCAGCAGTACCCTTGGGAGCGCGGCCTACGAGCAGTACTTC
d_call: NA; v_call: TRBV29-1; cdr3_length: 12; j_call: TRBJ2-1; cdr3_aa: CSVEERGNEQFF; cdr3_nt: TGCAGCGTTGAAGAACGAGGCAATGAGCAGTTCTTC
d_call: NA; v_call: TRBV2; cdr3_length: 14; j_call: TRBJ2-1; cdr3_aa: CASRPFSSYNEQFF; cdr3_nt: TGTGCCAGCAGACCCTTCAGCTCCTACAATGAGCAGTTCTTC
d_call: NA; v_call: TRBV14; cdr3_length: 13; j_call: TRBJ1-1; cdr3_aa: CASSQTANTEAFF; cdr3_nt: TGTGCCAGCAGTCAGACAGCGAACACTGAAGCTTTCTTT
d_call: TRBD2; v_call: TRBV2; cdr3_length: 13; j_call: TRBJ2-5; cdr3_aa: CAKSPLAGETQYF; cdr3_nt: TGTGCCAAAAGCCCCCTAGCGGGAGAGACCCAGTACTTC
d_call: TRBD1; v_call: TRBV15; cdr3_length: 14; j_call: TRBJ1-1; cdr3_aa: CATSREGTGVEAFF; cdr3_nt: TGTGCCACCAGCAGAGAGGGGACAGGGGTGGAAGCTTTCTTT
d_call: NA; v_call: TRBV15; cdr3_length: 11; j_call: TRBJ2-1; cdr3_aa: CATPLAPEQFF; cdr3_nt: TGTGCCACACCCCTGGCACCTGAGCAGTTCTTC
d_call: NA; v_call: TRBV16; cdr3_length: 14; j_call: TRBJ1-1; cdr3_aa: CASSPPTGNTEAFF; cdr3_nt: TGTGCCAGCAGCCCCCCCACAGGGAACACTGAAGCTTTCTTT
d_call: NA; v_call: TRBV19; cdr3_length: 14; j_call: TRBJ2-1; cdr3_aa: CASSMWQRTNEQFF; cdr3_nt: TGTGCCAGTAGTATGTGGCAGCGGACCAATGAGCAGTTCTTC
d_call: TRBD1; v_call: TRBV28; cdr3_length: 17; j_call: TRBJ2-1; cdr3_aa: CASSSSVRDRVYNEQFF; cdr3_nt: TGTGCCAGCAGTTCTTCCGTCCGGGACAGGGTGTACAATGAGCAGTTCTTC
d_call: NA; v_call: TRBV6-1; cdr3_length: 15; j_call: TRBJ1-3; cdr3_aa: CASSETDSSGNTIYF; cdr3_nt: TGTGCCAGCAGTGAAACGGACTCCTCTGGAAACACCATATATTTT
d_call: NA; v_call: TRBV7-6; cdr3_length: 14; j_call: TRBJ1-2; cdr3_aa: CASSLGQPFYGYTF; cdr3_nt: TGTGCCAGCAGCTTAGGACAGCCCTTCTATGGCTACACCTTC
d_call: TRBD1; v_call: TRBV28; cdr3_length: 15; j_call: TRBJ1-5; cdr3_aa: CASTRPGTGFQPQHF; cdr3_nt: TGTGCCAGCACCCGGCCGGGGACAGGCTTTCAGCCCCAGCATTTT
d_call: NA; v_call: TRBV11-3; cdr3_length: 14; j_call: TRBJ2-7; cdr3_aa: CASSLDRNSYEQYF; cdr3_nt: TGTGCCAGCAGCTTAGATAGAAACAGCTACGAGCAGTACTTC
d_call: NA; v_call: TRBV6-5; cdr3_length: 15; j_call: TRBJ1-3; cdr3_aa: CASREKSYSGNTIYF; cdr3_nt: TGTGCCAGCAGGGAGAAATCCTACTCTGGAAACACCATATATTTT
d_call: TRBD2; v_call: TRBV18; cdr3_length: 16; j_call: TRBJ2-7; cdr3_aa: CASSPAGLAGGYEQYF; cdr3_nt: TGTGCCAGCTCACCAGCCGGACTAGCGGGGGGTTACGAGCAGTACTTC
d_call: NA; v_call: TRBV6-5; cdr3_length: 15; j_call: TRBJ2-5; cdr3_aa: CASSYTGTSQETQYF; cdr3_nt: TGTGCCAGCAGTTACACCGGGACTTCACAAGAGACCCAGTACTTC
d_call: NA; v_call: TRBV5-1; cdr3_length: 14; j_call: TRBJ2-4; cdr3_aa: CASSRPEDKNIQYF; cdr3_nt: TGCGCCAGCAGCCGACCGGAGGACAAAAACATTCAGTACTTC
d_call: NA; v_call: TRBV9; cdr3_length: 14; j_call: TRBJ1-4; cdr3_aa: CASSVGRGNEKLFF; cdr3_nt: TGTGCCAGCAGCGTGGGTAGGGGGAATGAAAAACTGTTTTTT
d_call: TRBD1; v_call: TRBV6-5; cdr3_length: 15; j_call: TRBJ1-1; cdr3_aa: CASSTRDRAKTEAFF; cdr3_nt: TGTGCCAGCAGTACCCGGGACAGGGCTAAGACTGAAGCTTTCTTT
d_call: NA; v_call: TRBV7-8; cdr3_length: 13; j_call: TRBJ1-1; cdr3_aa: CASSFSGDSEAFF; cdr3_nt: TGTGCCAGCAGCTTTTCGGGGGACTCGGAAGCTTTCTTT
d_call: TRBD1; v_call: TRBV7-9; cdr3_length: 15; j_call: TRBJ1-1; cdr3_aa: CASSPPQGMNTEAFF; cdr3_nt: TGTGCCAGCAGCCCCCCACAGGGGATGAACACTGAAGCTTTCTTT
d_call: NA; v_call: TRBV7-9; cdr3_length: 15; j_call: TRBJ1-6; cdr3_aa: CASSGGGTYNSPLHF; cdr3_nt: TGTGCCAGCAGCGGGGGGGGGACCTATAATTCACCCCTCCACTTT
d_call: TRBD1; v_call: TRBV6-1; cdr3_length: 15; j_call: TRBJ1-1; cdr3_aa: CASSPRDRGNTEAFF; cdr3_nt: TGTGCCAGCAGTCCCCGGGACAGGGGAAACACTGAAGCTTTCTTT
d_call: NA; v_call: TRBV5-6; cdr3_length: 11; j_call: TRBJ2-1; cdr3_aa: CASSLLAEQFF; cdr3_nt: TGTGCCAGCAGCTTGTTAGCGGAGCAGTTCTTC
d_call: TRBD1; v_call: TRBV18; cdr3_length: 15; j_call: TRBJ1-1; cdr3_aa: CASSPKGQGAGEAFF; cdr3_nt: TGTGCCAGCTCACCAAAGGGACAGGGGGCCGGTGAAGCTTTCTTT